These 3 T cell receptor beta chains share one sample of origin, sequenced in a study of human T cells and chemical hapten exposure. TCRdb re-called the RACE reads through MiXCR, storing one row per CDR3 protein. The sample has some 74,000 distinct CDR3 sequences, approximately 12% seen once. Time point: patch test 3, about 24 weeks after DPC sensitization. Treatment given: therapeutic diphenylcyclopropenone sensitization with weekly scalp DPC. The specimen comprised whole blood, sampled in connection with sensitization to the hapten diphenylcyclopropenone (DPC). The origin of the receptors is a woman aged 50 to 60 with alopecia areata. Some clones in this sample may be carry-over from other donors' samples.

There are a few counts of this clonotype. The chain carries TRBV29-1 and TRBJ1-2; no clear D gene. CDR1 and CDR2 from the germline V gene are SQVTM and ANQGSEA. V was shortened by 0 bases and J by 6 bases, with 8 bases between the two germline ends. The CDR3 runs to 12 residues. The CDR3, as DNA: TGCAGCGTTGAAGATCGTACTGATGGCTACACCTTC. It encodes CSVEDRTDGYTF.

This clonotype has a count of ten or more. V is TRBV5-8 and J is TRBJ1-5, with D possibly matching TRBD1 (5 bases). Germline V gene sequence: CDR1 SGHTS, CDR2 YDEGEE. This CDR3 spans 16 amino acids. With 0 bases removed from V and 4 bases from J, the gap between germline ends came to 14 bases. The CDR3 nucleotides read TGTGCCAGCAGCTTGGCAGTTACTCCAGGGAATCAGCCCCAGCATTTT. Translated, it gives CASSLAVTPGNQPQHF.

This clonotype was observed a few times. The genes are TRBV14 and TRBJ1-6; 10 bases align to TRBD1. Germline V lookup: CDR1 SGHDN, CDR2 FVKESK. Trimming took 3 bases from V and 7 from J; bases not matched to a gene: 0. The CDR3 extends over 14 amino acids. The CDR3 is CASSQTGGNSPLHF. CDR3 coding DNA: TGTGCCAGCAGCCAGACAGGGGGCAATTCACCCCTCCACTTT.